The 32 T cell receptor beta chains given below trace back to one sample, sequenced in a study of shared clonotypes between healthy human individuals (TCRdb year 2020). Libraries were made using the immunoSEQ multiplex PCR assay. TCRdb carries this immuneACCESS record with in-frame sequences only. Its versions omit some clonotypes, under half of them owing to an unresolved V gene in the studies checked, with the rest unexplained. The sample table shows 2 million to 2.5 million clones, and 93% are seen once. The ten largest account for 0.36% of the sample. Sequenced sample: naive CD4+ T cells from PBMCs. The cell subset or site label, read with the paper, signifies: CD45RA+ positively selected. The receptors originated from a man between 18 and 35 years old in good health. Some clones in this sample may be carry-over from other donors' samples.

The genes are TRBV2 and TRBJ1-1; D unresolved. CDR3 length: 13 residues. Germline V gene data show CDR1 as SNHLY and CDR2 as FYNNEI. V lost 6 bases to trimming and J lost 7 bases, with 15 bases between them. CDR3 region: CASSYVVRIEAFF. CDR3 DNA sequence: TGTGCCAGCAGCTACGTCGTGAGAATTGAAGCTTTCTTT. Variable domain in full (rest from reference TRBV2 and TRBJ1-1): EPEVTQTPSHQVTQMGQEVILRCVPISNHLYFYWYRQILGQKVEFLVSFYNNEISEKSEIFDDQFSVERPDGSNFTLKIRSTKLEDSAMYFCASSYVVRIEAFFGQGTRLTVV.

The chain employs TRBV6-5 and TRBJ2-2; 7 bases map to TRBD1. CDR3 length: 14 residues. CDR1 and CDR2 from the germline V gene are MNHEY and SVGAGI. The V and J ends lost 0 bases and 5 bases, in that order; junction bases with no gene match: 0. The CDR3 loop reads CASSYSDRTGELFF. The CDR3 coding sequence is TGTGCCAGCAGTTACTCGGACAGGACCGGGGAGCTGTTTTTT.

The V call is TRBV28, the J call TRBJ1-4; D is undetermined. V lost 5 bases to trimming and J lost 7 bases, with 11 bases between them. The CDR3 has 13 amino acids. The germline V gene encodes CDR1 MDHEN and CDR2 SYDVKM. The CDR3 DNA reads TGTGCCAGCAGTCGCCTTGGATTTGAAAAACTGTTTTTT. Its protein product is CASSRLGFEKLFF. The entire variable domain, with the rest obtained from reference TRBV28 and TRBJ1-4, is as follows: DVKVTQSSRYLVKRTGEKVFLECVQDMDHENMFWYRQDPGLGLRLIYFSYDVKMKEKGDIPEGYSVSREKKERFSLILESASTNQTSMYLCASSRLGFEKLFFGSGTQLSVL.

This chain joins TRBV11-2 and TRBJ2-1; possible D gene TRBD2, 7 bases. Per the germline V gene, CDR1 is SGHAT and CDR2 is FQNNGV. Trimming left V 5 bases short and J 5 bases short, with 16 bases between. The CDR3 runs to 15 residues. This CDR3 is CASSPPSGGHNEQFF. CDR3 in DNA: TGTGCCAGCAGCCCCCCATCCGGGGGGCACAATGAGCAGTTCTTC.

This chain connects TRBV6-5 to TRBJ1-1; D is uncertain. The CDR3 has 13 residues. Germline CDR1 reads MNHEY; CDR2 reads SVGAGI. Trimming pared 0 bases from V and 7 bases from J, leaving 9 bases between. This CDR3 reads CASSYSTTLEAFF. The DNA of the CDR3 is TGTGCCAGCAGTTACTCCACGACACTTGAAGCTTTCTTT.

In the case of this clone: Within the sample, other DNA sequences also encode this same CDR3. The gene calls are TRBV6-5 and TRBJ2-7; D not resolved. The CDR3 has 12 residues. Germline CDR1 MNHEY, CDR2 SVGAGI. With 0 bases removed from V and 4 bases from J, the gap between germline ends came to 4 bases. The CDR3 is CASSYSPYEQYF. The CDR3 DNA is TGTGCCAGCAGTTACTCCCCGTACGAGCAGTACTTC.

The chain uses TRBV10-3 and TRBJ2-1; TRBD2 agrees at 11 bases. The V gene's germline CDR1 is ENHRY and CDR2 SYGVKD. V lost 0 bases to trimming and J lost 5 bases; unmatched junction nucleotides: 9. This CDR3 spans 18 amino acids. DNA for the CDR3: TGTGCCATCAGTGAGTCCCCTGGGACTAGCGGAAGGCACAATGAGCAGTTCTTC. It is translated as CAISESPGTSGRHNEQFF.

The chain uses TRBV5-1 and TRBJ2-7; the match to TRBD1 covers 7 bases. J was trimmed by 2 bases and V by 2 bases; bases with no gene match: 4. The CDR3 contains 14 residues. Germline loops: CDR1 SGHRS, CDR2 YFSETQ. CDR3 in amino acids: CASSFTGQTYEQYF. Here the CDR3 DNA reads TGCGCCAGCAGCTTCACGGGACAGACCTACGAGCAGTACTTC.

In this sample, this clone turned up once. The chain uses TRBV5-8 and TRBJ2-7; the match to TRBD1 covers 8 bases. The CDR3 is made up of 15 amino acids. Unmatched junction bases numbered 6, after V lost 2 bases and J lost 2 bases. Germline CDR1 SGHTS, CDR2 YDEGEE. The CDR3: CASSFVTGDTYEQYF. CDR3 DNA sequence: TGTGCCAGCAGCTTTGTGACAGGGGACACCTACGAGCAGTACTTC.

The V and J genes are TRBV15 and TRBJ2-1; 9 nucleotides match TRBD2. Germline V lookup: CDR1 LNHNV, CDR2 YYDKDF (reference sequence). This CDR3 is built from 13 residues. V was pared by 3 bases and J by 8 bases, with 2 bases of the junction left unmatched. The CDR3 loop is CATSRRGGHEQFF. CDR3 bases: TGTGCCACCAGCAGGCGGGGGGGGCATGAGCAGTTCTTC.

The gene calls are TRBV9 and TRBJ2-5; TRBD1 matches at 9 bases. CDR1 is SGDLS and CDR2 is YYNGEE in the germline V gene. With 4 bases clipped from V and 4 bases from J, the junction kept 14 bases outside the gene matches. The CDR3 sequence is 17 residues long. The CDR3 coding sequence is TGTGCCAGCAGCCCACGGTCCGGGACAGGGTGGGGAGAGACCCAGTACTTC. The encoded protein is CASSPRSGTGWGETQYF.

The chain uses TRBV28 and TRBJ1-1; perhaps TRBD1 as D (6 bases). This CDR3 comprises 16 residues. The V end lost 6 bases, the J end lost 5 bases, and 22 bases lay between the germline ends. CDR1 MDHEN and CDR2 SYDVKM come from the germline V gene. CDR3 region: CASSRGHLAGGTEAFF. The DNA for the CDR3 is TGTGCCAGCAGCCGGGGACACCTTGCCGGGGGAACTGAAGCTTTCTTT.

This chain joins TRBV6-1 and TRBJ2-5; D is undetermined. The V and J ends lost 1 base and 5 bases respectively, with 8 bases between them. The CDR3 loop spans 13 amino acids. The germline CDR1 and CDR2 sequences are MNHNS and SASEGT. The CDR3 nucleotides read TGTGCCAGCAGTGAAGTCCGAAGGGAGACCCAGTACTTC. It yields the protein CASSEVRRETQYF.

This clone was detected only once. The J gene is TRBJ2-7, the V gene TRBV11-3; TRBD1 or TRBD2 may be the D gene (5 bases each). The CDR3 has 12 amino acids. V dropped 6 bases and J dropped 6 bases, with 12 bases sitting between them. Germline CDR1 is SGHNT and CDR2 is YENEEA. CDR3 loop: CASSSGAGEQYF. CDR3 nucleotide sequence: TGTGCCAGCAGTTCCGGGGCTGGCGAGCAGTACTTC.

The genes are TRBV4-1 and TRBJ2-1, with D possibly matching TRBD2 (6 bases). Germline V gives CDR1 MGHRA, CDR2 YSYEKL. V was trimmed by 0 bases and J by 2 bases, leaving 14 bases between them. CDR3 size: 17 residues. The CDR3 loop is CASSQEGAGRTYNEQFF. The CDR3 bases are TGCGCCAGCAGCCAAGAAGGCGCAGGGAGGACCTACAATGAGCAGTTCTTC.

The rearrangement joins TRBV18 to TRBJ1-5; D not resolved. V lost 6 bases and J 0 bases, leaving 6 bases between the germline ends. Germline V CDR1 and CDR2: KGHSH, LQKENI. This CDR3 is 13 amino acids long. CDR3 nucleotide sequence: TGTGCCAGCTCGGTGAGTAGCAATCAGCCCCAGCATTTT. Translation: CASSVSSNQPQHF.

V usage is TRBV15 and J usage is TRBJ2-4; D is perhaps TRBD1 (5 bases). Germline CDR1 and CDR2: LNHNV and YYDKDF (reference sequence). The ends were cut back, 0 bases at V and 8 bases at J, with 11 bases in the middle. The CDR3 is 14 amino acids. In DNA, the CDR3 is TGTGCCACCAGCAGAGACAAGGGGCGAGACATTCAGTACTTC. It codes for CATSRDKGRDIQYF.

The DNA of the CDR3 is TGTGCCAGCAGTTTATCTAGAGGCCGCAGCTCCTACAATGAGCAGTTCTTC. Encoded protein: CASSLSRGRSSYNEQFF. V is TRBV28 and J is TRBJ2-1, with D unclear. V was cut by 1 base and J by 0 bases, with 13 bases left in between. Germline assignment: CDR1 MDHEN and CDR2 SYDVKM. The CDR3 is 17 residues long.

The rearrangement links TRBV28 to TRBJ2-1; D is possibly TRBD2 (5 bases). Trimming removed 2 bases at V and 6 bases at J, with 14 bases between. Germline lookup yields CDR1 MDHEN and CDR2 SYDVKM. This CDR3 spans 15 amino acids. Here the CDR3 DNA reads TGTGCCAGCAGTTTAGGTAGGGTGGGAGCCAATGAGCAGTTCTTC. It is translated as CASSLGRVGANEQFF.

As regards this clone: The same CDR3 is also encoded by other DNA sequences in this sample. This chain joins TRBV5-1 and TRBJ2-1, with TRBD2 identical over 10 bases. The CDR3 consists of 15 residues. The junction had 2 bases not matched to a gene; V was cut back by 1 base and J by 4 bases. Germline CDR1 is SGHRS and CDR2 is YFSETQ. The CDR3 DNA follows: TGCGCCAGCAGCTTGTCACTAGCGGGATACAATGAGCAGTTCTTC. Its translation is CASSLSLAGYNEQFF.

This chain connects TRBV6-5 to TRBJ2-2; D gene uncertain. Trimming cost V 7 bases and J 8 bases, with 20 bases left between them. The CDR3 is 15 amino acids. The germline V gene encodes CDR1 MNHEY and CDR2 SVGAGI. The CDR3 loop reads CASTPRTVPVGELFF. CDR3 in DNA: TGTGCCAGCACCCCTAGGACGGTCCCGGTAGGGGAGCTGTTTTTT.

As to this clone: Mismatch with germline at one junction end may stem from a read error. The rearrangement links TRBV6-5 to TRBJ2-7; the D gene is possibly TRBD1 (6 bases). CDR3 size: 11 residues. CDR1 is MNHEY and CDR2 is SVGAGI in the germline V gene. The DNA of the CDR3 is TGCCACCGGGACACCTCCTACGAGCAGTACTTC. Amino acids: CHRDTSYEQYF.

The chain employs TRBV19 and TRBJ1-2; no clear D. CDR3 size: 12 residues. V was trimmed by 2 bases and J by 5 bases, leaving 6 bases between them. The V gene's germline CDR1 is LNHDA and CDR2 SQIVND (reference sequence). CDR3 sequence reads: CASSINKYGYTF. The CDR3, as DNA: TGTGCCAGTAGTATAAATAAGTATGGCTACACCTTC.

The CDR3 nucleotides read TGTGCCAGTAGTATCCCTTGGGGACTAGCGGGAGGTTCGCCCAATGAGCAGTTCTTC. Translation: CASSIPWGLAGGSPNEQFF. The chain is built from TRBV19 and TRBJ2-1; 15 bases line up with TRBD2. With V trimmed by 3 bases and J by 6 bases, 12 bases remained unmatched. Germline V CDR1 and CDR2: LNHDA, SQIVND (reference sequence). This CDR3 has 19 residues.

This clone occurred a few times. The same CDR3 also results from other DNA sequences found in this sample. This chain connects TRBV6-5 to TRBJ2-2; 10 bases are shared with TRBD1. Germline V lookup: CDR1 MNHEY, CDR2 SVGAGI. V was pared by 4 bases and J by 4 bases, with 0 bases of the junction left unmatched. The CDR3 has 14 residues. The CDR3 is CASSWDRGTGELFF. CDR3 DNA sequence: TGTGCCAGCAGTTGGGACAGGGGCACCGGGGAGCTGTTTTTT.

With regard to this clone: Other DNA sequences of this sample code for an identical CDR3. This sequence joins TRBV4-2 and TRBJ2-7; D gene uncertain. The V gene lost 0 bases and the J gene lost 3 bases, with 9 bases spanning the gap. CDR1 is LGHNA, CDR2 YNFKEQ, per germline. This CDR3 contains 14 residues. CDR3 coding DNA: TGTGCCAGCAGCCAAGAGGATAGGAGCTACGAGCAGTACTTC. Protein sequence: CASSQEDRSYEQYF.

The J gene is TRBJ2-1, the V gene TRBV7-2; a weak D match, TRBD2 (6 bases). Germline V gene sequence: CDR1 SGHTA, CDR2 FQGNSA. This CDR3 spans 16 amino acids. Trimming stripped 5 bases from V and 0 bases from J, with 14 bases between. The CDR3 region is CASSKAAGNSYNEQFF. The CDR3 DNA sequence: TGTGCCAGCAGCAAGGCAGCGGGTAACTCCTACAATGAGCAGTTCTTC.

The chain's CDR3 is CASSPRGLSNEKLFF. CDR3 nucleotide sequence: TGTGCCAGCTCACCAAGGGGGCTATCTAATGAAAAACTGTTTTTT. The chain has TRBV18 and TRBJ1-4, with 7 positions matching TRBD1. From germline, CDR1 is KGHSH and CDR2 LQKENI. V lost 2 bases to trimming and J lost 3 bases; unmatched junction nucleotides: 3. The CDR3 has 15 residues.

The chain joins TRBV5-1 to TRBJ2-3; 7 bases are a match to TRBD1. V trimming: 4 bases; J trimming: 5 bases; junction bases outside the gene matches: 4. The germline V gene has CDR1 SGHRS and CDR2 YFSETQ. The CDR3 loop spans 13 amino acids. The CDR3 DNA reads TGCGCCAGCAGCGTAACAGGGGAAGATACGCAGTATTTT. Amino acid sequence: CASSVTGEDTQYF.

CDR3 loop: CSARDRELFF. CDR3 bases: TGCAGTGCTAGAGATCGGGAGCTGTTTTTT. The rearrangement uses TRBV20-1 and TRBJ2-2; no reliable D call. V was cut by 0 bases and J by 9 bases, with 2 bases left in between. The CDR3 has 10 residues. Per germline, CDR1 DFQATT and CDR2 SNEGSKA (reference sequence).

V is TRBV6-6 and J is TRBJ2-2; the D is unclear. Trimming took off 2 bases at V and 0 bases at J, with 10 bases between the two ends. From germline, CDR1 is MNHNY and CDR2 SVGAGI (reference sequence). This CDR3 region has 16 residues. The CDR3 loop reads CASSYSQRTNTGELFF. In DNA, the CDR3 is TGTGCCAGCAGTTACAGTCAGAGGACGAACACCGGGGAGCTGTTTTTT.

The chain employs TRBV11-2 and TRBJ2-7; D uncertain. The germline V gene encodes CDR1 SGHAT and CDR2 FQNNGV. V was trimmed by 2 bases and J by 0 bases, leaving 11 bases between them. This CDR3 has 15 residues. In DNA, the CDR3 is TGTGCCAGCAGCTTAAATCCATACAGCTCCTACGAGCAGTACTTC. Protein sequence: CASSLNPYSSYEQYF.